This T cell receptor beta chain was sequenced during a study of OX40 agonist ivuxolimab in advanced cancers. Background on the study: Those enrolled were 80% to 85% male, with a mean age of 60 years and ages from roughly 20 to 85.

General study results and limits: Low normalized clonal expansion also occurred in some nonresponding patients.

This CDR3 is 16 amino acids long. Germline V gene sequence: CDR1 SGDLS, CDR2 YYNGEE. The J segment lost 4 bases and the V segment lost 0 bases, leaving 4 bases of the junction unmatched. Using immunoSEQ multiplex PCR, the repertoire was profiled, and TCRdb retains in-frame clones only, with some absent. The sample includes fewer than 75,000 clones, about 85% of them seen just once. Of note for this clone: What it recognizes is unknown.

The TCR sequence derives from an adult with an advanced solid tumor such as melanoma, head and neck, liver or kidney cancer. The chain recombines TRBV9 with TRBJ2-2, with 9 bases fitting TRBD2. The specimen was CD4+ or CD8+ T cells sorted from blood, collected in a trial of the OX40 agonist ivuxolimab. CDR3 loop: CASSVAAGGLTGELFF. CDR3 nucleotides: TGTGCCAGCAGCGTAGCAGCGGGAGGTCTCACCGGGGAGCTGTTTTTT. Together with reference TRBV9 and TRBJ2-2, the CDR3 gives the full variable domain: DSGVTQTPKHLITATGQRVTLRCSPRSGDLSVYWYQQSLDQGLQFLIQYYNGEERAKGNILERFSAQQFPDLHSELNLSSLELGDSALYFCASSVAAGGLTGELFFGEGSRLTVL.